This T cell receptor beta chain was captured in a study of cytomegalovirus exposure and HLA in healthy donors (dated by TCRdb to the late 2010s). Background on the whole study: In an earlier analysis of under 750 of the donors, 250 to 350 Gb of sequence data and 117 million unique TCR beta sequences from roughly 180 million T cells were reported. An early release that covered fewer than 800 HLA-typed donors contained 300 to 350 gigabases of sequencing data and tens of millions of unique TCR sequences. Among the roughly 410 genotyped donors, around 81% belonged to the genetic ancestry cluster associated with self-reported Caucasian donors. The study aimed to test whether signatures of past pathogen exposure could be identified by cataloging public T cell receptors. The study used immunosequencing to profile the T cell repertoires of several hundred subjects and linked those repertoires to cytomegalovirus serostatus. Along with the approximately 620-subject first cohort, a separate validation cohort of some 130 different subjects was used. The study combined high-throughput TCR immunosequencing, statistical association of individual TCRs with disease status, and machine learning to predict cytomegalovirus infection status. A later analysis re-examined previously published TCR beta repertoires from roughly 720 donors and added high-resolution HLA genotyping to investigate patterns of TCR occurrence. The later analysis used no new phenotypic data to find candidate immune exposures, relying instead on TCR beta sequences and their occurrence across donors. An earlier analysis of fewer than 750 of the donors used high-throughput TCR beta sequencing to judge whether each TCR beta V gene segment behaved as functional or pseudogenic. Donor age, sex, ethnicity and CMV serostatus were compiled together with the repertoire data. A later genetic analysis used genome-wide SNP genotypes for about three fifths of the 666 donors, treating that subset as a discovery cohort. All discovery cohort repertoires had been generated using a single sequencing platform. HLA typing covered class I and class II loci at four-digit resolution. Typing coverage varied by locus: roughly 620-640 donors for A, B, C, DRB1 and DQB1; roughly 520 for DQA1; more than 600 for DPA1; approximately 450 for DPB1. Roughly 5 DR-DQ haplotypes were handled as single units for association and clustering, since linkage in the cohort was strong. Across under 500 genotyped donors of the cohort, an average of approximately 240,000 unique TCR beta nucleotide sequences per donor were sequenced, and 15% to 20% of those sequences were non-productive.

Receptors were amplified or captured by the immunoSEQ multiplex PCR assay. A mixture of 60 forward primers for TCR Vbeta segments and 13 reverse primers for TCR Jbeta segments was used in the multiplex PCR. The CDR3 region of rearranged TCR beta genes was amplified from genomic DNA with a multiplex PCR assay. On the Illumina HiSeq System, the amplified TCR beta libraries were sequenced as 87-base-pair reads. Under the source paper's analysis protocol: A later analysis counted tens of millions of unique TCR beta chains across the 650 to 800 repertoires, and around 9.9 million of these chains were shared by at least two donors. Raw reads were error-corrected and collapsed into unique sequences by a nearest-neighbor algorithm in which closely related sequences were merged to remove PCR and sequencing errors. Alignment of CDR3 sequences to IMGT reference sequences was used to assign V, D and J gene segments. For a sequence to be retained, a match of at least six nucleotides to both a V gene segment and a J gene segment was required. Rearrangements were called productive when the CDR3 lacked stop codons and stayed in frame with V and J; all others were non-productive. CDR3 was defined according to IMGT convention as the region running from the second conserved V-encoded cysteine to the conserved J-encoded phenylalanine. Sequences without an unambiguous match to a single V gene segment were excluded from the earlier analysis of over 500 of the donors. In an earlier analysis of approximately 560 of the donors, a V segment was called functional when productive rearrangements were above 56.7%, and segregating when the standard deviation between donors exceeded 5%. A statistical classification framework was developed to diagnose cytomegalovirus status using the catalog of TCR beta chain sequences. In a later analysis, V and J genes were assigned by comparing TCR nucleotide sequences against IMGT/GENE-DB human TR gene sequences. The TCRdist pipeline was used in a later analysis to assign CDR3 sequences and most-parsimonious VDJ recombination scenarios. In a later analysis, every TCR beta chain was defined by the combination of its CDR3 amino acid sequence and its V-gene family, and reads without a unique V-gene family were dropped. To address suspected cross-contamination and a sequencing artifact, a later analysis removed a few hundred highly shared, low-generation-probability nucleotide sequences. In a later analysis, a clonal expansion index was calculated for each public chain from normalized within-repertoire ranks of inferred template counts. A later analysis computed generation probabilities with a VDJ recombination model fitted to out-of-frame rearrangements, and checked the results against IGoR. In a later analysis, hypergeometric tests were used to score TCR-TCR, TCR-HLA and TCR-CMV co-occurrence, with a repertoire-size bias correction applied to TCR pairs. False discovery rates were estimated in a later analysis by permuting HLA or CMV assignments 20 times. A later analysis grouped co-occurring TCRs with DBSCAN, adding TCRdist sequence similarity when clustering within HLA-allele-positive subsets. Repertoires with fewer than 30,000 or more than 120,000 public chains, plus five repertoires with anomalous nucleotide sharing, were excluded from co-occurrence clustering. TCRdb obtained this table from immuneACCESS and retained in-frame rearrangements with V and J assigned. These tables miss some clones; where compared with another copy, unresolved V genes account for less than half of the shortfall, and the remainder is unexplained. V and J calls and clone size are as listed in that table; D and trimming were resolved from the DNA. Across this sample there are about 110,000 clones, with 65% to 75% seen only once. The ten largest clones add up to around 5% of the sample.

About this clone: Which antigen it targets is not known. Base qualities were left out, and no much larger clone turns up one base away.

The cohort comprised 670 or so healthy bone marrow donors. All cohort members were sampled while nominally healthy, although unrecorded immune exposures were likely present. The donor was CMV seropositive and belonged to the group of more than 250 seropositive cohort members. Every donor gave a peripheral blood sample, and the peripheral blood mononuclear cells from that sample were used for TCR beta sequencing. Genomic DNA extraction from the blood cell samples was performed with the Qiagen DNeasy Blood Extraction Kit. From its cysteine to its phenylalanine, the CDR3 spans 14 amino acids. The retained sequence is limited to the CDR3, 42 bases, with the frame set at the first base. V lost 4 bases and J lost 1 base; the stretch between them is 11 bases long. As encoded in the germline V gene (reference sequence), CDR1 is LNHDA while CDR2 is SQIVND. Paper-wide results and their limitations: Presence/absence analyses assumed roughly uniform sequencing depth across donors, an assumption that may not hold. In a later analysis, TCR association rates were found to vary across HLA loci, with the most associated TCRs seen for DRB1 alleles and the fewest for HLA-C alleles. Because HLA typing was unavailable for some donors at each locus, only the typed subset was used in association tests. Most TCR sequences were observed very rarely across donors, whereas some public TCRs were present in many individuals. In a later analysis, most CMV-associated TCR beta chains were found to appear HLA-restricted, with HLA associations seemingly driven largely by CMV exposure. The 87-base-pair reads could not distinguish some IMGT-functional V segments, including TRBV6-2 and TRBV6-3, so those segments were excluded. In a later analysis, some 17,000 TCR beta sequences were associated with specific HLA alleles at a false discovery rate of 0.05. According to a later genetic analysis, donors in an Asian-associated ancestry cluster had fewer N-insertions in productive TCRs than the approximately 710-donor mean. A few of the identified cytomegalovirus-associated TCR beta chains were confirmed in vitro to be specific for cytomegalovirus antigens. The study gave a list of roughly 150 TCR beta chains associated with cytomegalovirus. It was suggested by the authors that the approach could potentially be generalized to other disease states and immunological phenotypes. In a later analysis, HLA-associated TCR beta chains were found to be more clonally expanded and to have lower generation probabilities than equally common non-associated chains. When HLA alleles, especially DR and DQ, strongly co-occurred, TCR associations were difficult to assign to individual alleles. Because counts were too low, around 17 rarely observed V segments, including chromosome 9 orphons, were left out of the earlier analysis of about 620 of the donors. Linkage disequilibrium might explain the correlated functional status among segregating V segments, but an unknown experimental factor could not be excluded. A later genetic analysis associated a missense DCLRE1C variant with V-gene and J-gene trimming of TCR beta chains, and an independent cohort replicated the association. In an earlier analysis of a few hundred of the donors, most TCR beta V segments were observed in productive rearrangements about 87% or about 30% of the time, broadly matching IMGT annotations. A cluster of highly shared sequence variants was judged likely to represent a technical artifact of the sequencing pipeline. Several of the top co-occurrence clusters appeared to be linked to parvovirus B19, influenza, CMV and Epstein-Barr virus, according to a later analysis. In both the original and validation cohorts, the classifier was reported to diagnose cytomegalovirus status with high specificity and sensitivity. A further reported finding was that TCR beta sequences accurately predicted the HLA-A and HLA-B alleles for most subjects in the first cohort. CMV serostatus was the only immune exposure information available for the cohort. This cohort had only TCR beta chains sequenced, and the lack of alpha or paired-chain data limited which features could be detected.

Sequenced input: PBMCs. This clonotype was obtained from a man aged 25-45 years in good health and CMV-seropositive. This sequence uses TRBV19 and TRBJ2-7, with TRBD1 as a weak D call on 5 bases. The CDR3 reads CASSSTGRSYEQYF. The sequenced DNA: TGTGCCAGTAGTAGTACAGGCAGATCCTACGAGCAGTACTTC.